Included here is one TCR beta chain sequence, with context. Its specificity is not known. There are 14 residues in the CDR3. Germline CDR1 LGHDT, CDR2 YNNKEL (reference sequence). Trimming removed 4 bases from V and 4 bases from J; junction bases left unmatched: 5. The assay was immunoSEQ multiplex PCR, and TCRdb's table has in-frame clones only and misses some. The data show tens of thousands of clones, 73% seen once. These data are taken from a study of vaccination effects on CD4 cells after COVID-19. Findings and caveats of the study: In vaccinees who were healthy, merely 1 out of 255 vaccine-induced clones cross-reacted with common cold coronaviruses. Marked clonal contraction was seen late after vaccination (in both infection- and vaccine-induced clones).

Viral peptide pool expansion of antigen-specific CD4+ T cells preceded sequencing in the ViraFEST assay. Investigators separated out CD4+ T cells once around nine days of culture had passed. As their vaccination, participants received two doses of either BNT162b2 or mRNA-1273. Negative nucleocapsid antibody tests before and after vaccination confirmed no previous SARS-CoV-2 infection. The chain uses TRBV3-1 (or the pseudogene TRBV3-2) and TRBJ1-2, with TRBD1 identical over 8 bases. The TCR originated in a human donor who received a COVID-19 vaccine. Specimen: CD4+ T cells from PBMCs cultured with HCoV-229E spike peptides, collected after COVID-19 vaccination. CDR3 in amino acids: CASSPPGTGYGYTF. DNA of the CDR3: TGTGCCAGCAGCCCCCCAGGGACAGGCTATGGCTACACCTTC.